Each of the 27 T cell receptor beta chains below was sequenced from the same sample in a study of blood T cell repertoires in COVID-19. Data came from immunoSEQ multiplex PCR; TCRdb stores just in-frame clones and leaves some out. This sample carries 56,000 or so clones, 75% to 95% of them seen once, and the ten largest clones take less than 7.5%. The material sequenced was peripheral blood. These receptors came from a man aged 50-60 years with active COVID-19.

The chain's CDR3 is CASSENGEGSLYEQFF. In DNA, the CDR3 is TGTGCCAGCAGCGAGAACGGGGAGGGGTCCCTTTATGAGCAGTTCTTC. The chain is built from TRBV6-4 and TRBJ2-1; the match to TRBD2 covers 7 bases. Germline CDR1 reads MRHNA; CDR2 reads SNTAGT. The J segment lost 8 bases and the V segment lost 6 bases, leaving 16 bases of the junction unmatched. The CDR3 totals 16 residues.

The rearrangement uses TRBV12-3 or TRBV12-4 and TRBJ2-1; D possibly corresponds to TRBD2 (6 bases). The germline V and J ends were trimmed by 4 bases and 10 bases, with 14 bases remaining between them. The CDR3 has 13 amino acids. CDR3 DNA: TGTGCCAGCAGTTCCTCTACGGGGGTGGAGCAGTTCTTC. It codes for CASSSSTGVEQFF.

In its sample, this clone was seen once. The V and J genes are TRBV4-3 and TRBJ1-2; TRBD1 agrees at 9 bases. This CDR3 comprises 14 residues. Germline-derived CDR1 and CDR2 are LGHNA and YSLEER. Trimming removed 3 bases from V and 7 bases from J; junction bases left unmatched: 6. The CDR3 reads CASSHRQGVGGYTF. The CDR3 DNA reads as TGCGCCAGCAGCCATCGACAGGGGGTTGGTGGCTACACCTTC.

J is TRBJ2-7 and V is TRBV7-6; 9 bases are a match to TRBD2. This CDR3 has 16 residues. The germline gives CDR1 SGHVS, CDR2 FNYEAQ. Trimming took 5 bases from V and 6 from J; bases not matched to a gene: 14. The CDR3 spells CASSAAGLAGNAEQYF. CDR3 nucleotides: TGTGCCAGCAGCGCAGCTGGGCTAGCGGGGAATGCCGAGCAGTACTTC.

The chain carries TRBV2 and TRBJ1-3; no clear D gene. The CDR3 consists of 14 residues. CDR1 is SNHLY and CDR2 is FYNNEI in the germline V gene. Trimming removed 7 bases from V and 2 bases from J, with 12 bases in between. The CDR3 loop reads CASNAVNTGNTIYF. The CDR3 nucleotides are TGTGCCAGCAACGCTGTGAACACTGGAAACACCATATATTTT.

In this sample, this clone turned up a few times. The V call is TRBV10-3, the J call TRBJ1-5; unclear D gene. V was clipped by 6 bases and J by 0 bases, with 6 bases between them. Germline V gene lookup returns CDR1 ENHRY and CDR2 SYGVKD. The CDR3 runs to 13 residues. CDR3 in amino acids: CAISLNSNQPQHF. In DNA form, the CDR3 reads TGTGCCATCAGCCTAAATAGCAATCAGCCCCAGCATTTT.

V and J are TRBV5-1 and TRBJ2-4; D possibly corresponds to TRBD1 (6 bases). The V gene's germline CDR1 is SGHRS and CDR2 YFSETQ. The CDR3 loop spans 14 amino acids. Trimming shortened V by 0 bases and J by 7 bases, and 11 bases separated the two germline ends. The CDR3 region has the DNA TGCGCCAGCAGCTTGGAAGGGGGTCGGAACATTCAGTACTTC. Translated: CASSLEGGRNIQYF.

The V call is TRBV11-2, the J call TRBJ1-2, with D tentatively TRBD1 (6 bases). Trimming took off 5 bases at V and 4 bases at J, with 23 bases between the two ends. Per germline, CDR1 SGHAT and CDR2 FQNNGV. The CDR3 runs 17 residues. The CDR3: CASSPTLGHPAGYGYTF. The CDR3 coding sequence is TGTGCCAGCAGCCCGACCCTGGGACACCCCGCGGGCTATGGCTACACCTTC.

This chain uses TRBV3-1 (or the pseudogene TRBV3-2) with TRBJ1-6; 7 bases match TRBD1. V lost 8 bases to trimming and J lost 9 bases; unmatched junction nucleotides: 10. The CDR3 contains 14 residues. Germline assignment: CDR1 LGHDT and CDR2 YNNKEL (reference sequence). The CDR3 nucleotides read TGTGCCAGCCGCAATTCAGGGGGAGGTTCACCCCTCCACTTT. It yields the protein CASRNSGGGSPLHF.

The chain's CDR3 is CATSDRSFQPQHF. CDR3 DNA: TGTGCCACCAGTGACCGAAGCTTTCAGCCCCAGCATTTT. The gene calls are TRBV24-1 and TRBJ1-5; unclear D gene. The CDR3 totals 13 residues. Trimming took 4 bases from V and 6 from J, leaving 9 bases between them. Germline CDR1 reads KGHDR; CDR2 reads SFDVKD.

The chain links TRBV7-2 to TRBJ1-3; D perhaps matches TRBD1 (6 bases). The germline gives CDR1 SGHTA, CDR2 FQGNSA. The CDR3 runs to 15 residues. The V gene lost 5 bases and the J gene lost 0 bases, with 11 bases spanning the gap. DNA for the CDR3: TGTGCCAGCAGCCCGCAGGGGACCTCTGGAAACACCATATATTTT. The encoded protein is CASSPQGTSGNTIYF.

The J gene is TRBJ2-1, the V gene TRBV3-1 (or the pseudogene TRBV3-2); 12 bases fit TRBD2. V was pared by 1 base and J by 8 bases, with 12 bases of the junction left unmatched. Germline CDR1 and CDR2: LGHDT and YNNKEL (reference sequence). This CDR3 has 18 residues. The CDR3 loop is CASSQGPSGRAQFHEQFF. Here the CDR3 DNA reads TGTGCCAGCAGCCAAGGCCCTAGCGGGAGGGCTCAATTCCATGAGCAGTTCTTC.

This clone was detected a few times. V and J are TRBV5-1 and TRBJ2-1, with D unresolved. V shed 4 bases and J shed 5 bases, with 10 bases lying between them. The CDR3 sequence is 13 residues long. Germline V lookup: CDR1 SGHRS, CDR2 YFSETQ. The CDR3 DNA reads TGCGCCAGCAGCCCCAGTCGGGACAATGAGCAGTTCTTC. As protein: CASSPSRDNEQFF.

The CDR3 nucleotides are TGCGCCAGCTCCCCTGCGGCGGGGGATGGAGATACGCAGTATTTT. It codes for CASSPAAGDGDTQYF. The chain is built from TRBV5-1 and TRBJ2-3; TRBD2 aligns across 7 bases. The ends lost 7 bases at V and 5 bases at J; junction bases unmatched: 13. The CDR3 runs 15 residues. The germline V gene encodes CDR1 SGHRS and CDR2 YFSETQ.

This chain links TRBV30 with TRBJ2-2, with 9 bases aligning to TRBD2. Germline assignment: CDR1 GTSNPN and CDR2 SVGIG (reference sequence). The junction had 6 bases not matched to a gene; V was cut back by 3 bases and J by 4 bases. CDR3 length: 15 residues. CDR3 DNA: TGTGCCTGGAGCGTTAGCGGGAGATTCACCGGGGAGCTGTTTTTT. This codes for CAWSVSGRFTGELFF.

V usage is TRBV30 and J usage is TRBJ1-1, with 7 positions matching TRBD1. Germline V gene data show CDR1 as GTSNPN and CDR2 as SVGIG (reference sequence). This CDR3 has 13 amino acids. The ends lost 3 bases at V and 7 bases at J; junction bases unmatched: 8. CDR3 loop: CAWSLDRDSEAFF. CDR3 DNA sequence: TGTGCCTGGAGCCTAGACCGGGACAGTGAAGCTTTCTTT.

This chain uses TRBV30 with TRBJ1-1, with 11 nucleotides matching TRBD1. J gave up 0 bases and V 4 bases, and 7 bases lay outside the gene matches. The length of the CDR3 is 16 residues. Germline-derived CDR1 and CDR2 are GTSNPN and SVGIG (reference sequence). The CDR3 DNA reads as TGTGCCTGGACCCGGGACAGGGGGATGATGAACACTGAAGCTTTCTTT. Its protein is CAWTRDRGMMNTEAFF.

The rearrangement links TRBV27 to TRBJ2-2, with D possibly being TRBD1 (5 bases). V was pared by 5 bases and J by 4 bases, with 14 bases between. The length of the CDR3 is 15 residues. Germline V CDR1 and CDR2: MNHEY, SMNVEV (reference sequence). CDR3 region: CASSLTATITGELFF. The CDR3 nucleotides are TGTGCCAGCAGTCTGACAGCCACAATCACCGGGGAGCTGTTTTTT.

V usage is TRBV6-8 and J usage is TRBJ2-7, with 8 bases aligning to TRBD1. The CDR3 is made up of 15 amino acids. The ends lost 6 bases at V and 0 bases at J; junction bases unmatched: 7. Germline CDR1 and CDR2: MNHGY and SAAAGT. DNA for the CDR3: TGTGCCAGCAGACGACAGGGGCGAGACTCCTACGAGCAGTACTTC. Translating it yields CASRRQGRDSYEQYF.

The genes are TRBV9 and TRBJ2-2; 8 positions match TRBD1. CDR3 size: 15 residues. The germline V gene encodes CDR1 SGDLS and CDR2 YYNGEE. Losses at the gene ends were 2 bases for V and 4 bases for J; bases not matched to a gene: 4. The CDR3 DNA sequence: TGTGCCAGCAGCGTGGACAGGGTGAGCACCGGGGAGCTGTTTTTT. Encoded protein: CASSVDRVSTGELFF. Looking up the rest from reference TRBV9 and TRBJ2-2 gives the full variable domain: DSGVTQTPKHLITATGQRVTLRCSPRSGDLSVYWYQQSLDQGLQFLIQYYNGEERAKGNILERFSAQQFPDLHSELNLSSLELGDSALYFCASSVDRVSTGELFFGEGSRLTVL.

The CDR3: CASTPTGYGYTF. Written as DNA, the CDR3 is TGTGCCAGCACCCCGACGGGGTATGGCTACACCTTC. The rearrangement uses TRBV2 and TRBJ1-2; D call uncertain. Germline lookup yields CDR1 SNHLY and CDR2 FYNNEI. The V end lost 7 bases, the J end lost 5 bases, and 11 bases lay between the germline ends. The CDR3 loop spans 12 amino acids.

The rearrangement uses TRBV4-2 and TRBJ2-1; 10 positions agree with TRBD2. With 0 bases clipped from V and 3 bases from J, the junction kept 2 bases outside the gene matches. Germline CDR1 and CDR2: LGHNA and YNFKEQ. This CDR3 has 16 residues. Written as DNA, the CDR3 is TGTGCCAGCAGCCAAGATTCTAGCGGGGGCTACAATGAGCAGTTCTTC. Its translation is CASSQDSSGGYNEQFF.

The count of this clone is one. J is TRBJ1-2 and V is TRBV30; TRBD1 agrees at 9 bases. The CDR3 length is 13 residues. The V gene end was trimmed by 3 bases and the J gene end by 4 bases; junction bases not matched to a gene: 3. Germline CDR1 is GTSNPN and CDR2 is SVGIG (reference sequence). Here the CDR3 DNA reads TGTGCCTGGAGGCCGGACAGGGGCTATGGCTACACCTTC. Translation: CAWRPDRGYGYTF.

In its sample, this clone was seen once. The genes are TRBV7-9 and TRBJ2-2; TRBD1 agrees at 10 bases. CDR1 and CDR2 from the germline V gene are SEHNR and FQNEAQ (reference sequence). The V gene end was trimmed by 5 bases and the J gene end by 4 bases; junction bases not matched to a gene: 4. The CDR3 extends over 15 amino acids. CDR3 residues: CASSPDRGPTGELFF. As DNA, the CDR3 is TGTGCCAGCAGCCCCGACAGGGGGCCCACCGGGGAGCTGTTTTTT.

The rearrangement joins TRBV11-2 to TRBJ1-1; 11 positions agree with TRBD1. V gave up 5 bases and J gave up 3 bases; unmatched junction bases: 8. The CDR3 length is 16 residues. Germline V gene lookup returns CDR1 SGHAT and CDR2 FQNNGV. The CDR3 DNA reads as TGTGCCAGCAGCGCCCGGACAGGGGGCAAGGACACTGAAGCTTTCTTT. Amino acids: CASSARTGGKDTEAFF.

The CDR3 here is CASFVGGGAGEQFF. Here the CDR3 DNA reads TGTGCCAGCTTCGTAGGCGGGGGGGCGGGTGAGCAGTTCTTC. V and J are TRBV2 and TRBJ2-1; the match to TRBD2 covers 9 bases. J was trimmed by 9 bases and V by 8 bases; bases with no gene match: 11. The CDR3 is made up of 14 amino acids. Germline V lookup: CDR1 SNHLY, CDR2 FYNNEI.

This chain uses TRBV30 with TRBJ2-7, with TRBD2 matching over 14 bases. Germline trimming cut 3 bases from V and 5 bases from J; bases unmatched to any gene: 3. CDR3 length: 14 amino acids. The germline CDR1 and CDR2 sequences are GTSNPN and SVGIG (reference sequence). Here the CDR3 DNA reads TGTGCCTGGAGATGGGGACTAGCGGGAGACGAGCAGTACTTC. Encoded protein: CAWRWGLAGDEQYF. Full variable domain (rest looked up from reference TRBV30 and TRBJ2-7): SQTIHQWPATLVQPVGSPLSLECTVEGTSNPNLYWYRQAAGRGLQLLFYSVGIGQISSEVPQNLSASRPQDRQFILSSKKLLLSDSGFYLCAWRWGLAGDEQYFGPGTRLTVT.